The 22 T cell receptor beta chains in this list originate from one sample, sequenced in a study of identical twins. TCRdb reanalysed the 5' RACE reads using MiXCR and keeps one entry per CDR3 protein. The sample has hundreds of thousands of distinct CDR3 sequences; approximately 8% are singletons. The same data also contributed to another study, on yellow fever vaccine responses in identical twins.

The sequencing sample was made of memory (CD45RO+) T cells sorted from blood. These receptors came from a woman aged 18 to 35 in good health.

This clonotype was recorded many times. DNA of the CDR3: TGTGCCAGCAGCGAGGGGGGGGGGCTTGTAAAGACCCAGTACTTC. It encodes CASSEGGGLVKTQYF. This chain connects TRBV5-5 to TRBJ2-5; D might be TRBD2 (7 bases). The V gene lost 4 bases and the J gene lost 6 bases, with 19 bases spanning the gap. Germline CDR1 is SGHKS and CDR2 is YYEKEE (reference sequence). The CDR3 is made up of 15 amino acids. The full variable domain, its missing parts supplied by reference TRBV5-5 and TRBJ2-5, is DAGVTQSPTHLIKTRGQQVTLRCSPISGHKSVSWYQQVLGQGPQFIFQYYEKEERGRGNFPDRFSARQFPNYSSELNVNALLLGDSALYLCASSEGGGLVKTQYFGPGTRLLVL.

This clonotype was counted many times. The chain couples TRBV20-1 to TRBJ2-1; no firm D call. CDR3 size: 13 residues. Trimming pared 3 bases from V and 0 bases from J, leaving 6 bases between. Germline CDR1 and CDR2: DFQATT and SNEGSKA (reference sequence). This CDR3 is CSASRDSYNEQFF. As DNA, the CDR3 is TGCAGTGCTAGTAGAGACTCCTACAATGAGCAGTTCTTC.

As DNA, the CDR3 is TGTGCCAGCAGTGCGCAGGGACAGACCCAGTACTTC. Its protein product is CASSAQGQTQYF. This chain joins TRBV2 and TRBJ2-5; D assignment may be TRBD1 or TRBD2 (5 bases each). The CDR3 has 12 residues. Trimming removed 4 bases from V and 6 bases from J, with 9 bases in between. The germline gives CDR1 SNHLY, CDR2 FYNNEI.

This clonotype was seen repeatedly, ten times or more. CDR3 residues: CASSPQGAGELFF. For the CDR3, the DNA is TGTGCCAGCAGTCCACAGGGGGCCGGGGAGCTGTTTTTT. The V gene is TRBV12-3 or TRBV12-4, the J gene TRBJ2-2; 8 bases are a match to TRBD1. V shed 5 bases, J shed 6 bases, and the junction held 2 bases outside the gene matches. The CDR3 loop spans 13 amino acids.

This clonotype occurred a few times. This CDR3 is CASSPKPGTTSTDTQYF. The CDR3 DNA follows: TGTGCCAGCAGTCCCAAACCCGGGACCACGAGCACAGATACGCAGTATTTT. The chain employs TRBV2 and TRBJ2-3, with D possibly called TRBD1 or TRBD2 (5 bases each). The ends were cut back, 5 bases at V and 0 bases at J, with 18 bases in the middle. Germline-derived CDR1 and CDR2 are SNHLY and FYNNEI. The CDR3 extends over 17 amino acids.

In this sample, this clonotype turned up a few times. The rearrangement joins TRBV12-3 or TRBV12-4 to TRBJ2-5; D is ambiguous. The CDR3 has 12 residues. V dropped 6 bases and J dropped 0 bases, with 5 bases sitting between them. This CDR3 is CASRGNQETQYF. Written as DNA, the CDR3 is TGTGCCAGCAGAGGGAACCAAGAGACCCAGTACTTC.

In its sample, this clonotype was seen a few times. The chain carries TRBV14 and TRBJ1-1, with 7 bases identical to TRBD1. This CDR3 spans 14 amino acids. V lost 6 bases, J lost 0 bases, and 4 bases stayed unmatched. Germline CDR1 reads SGHDN; CDR2 reads FVKESK. The CDR3 loop reads CASSRDSVNTEAFF. The CDR3 DNA follows: TGTGCCAGCAGTCGGGACAGTGTGAACACTGAAGCTTTCTTT.

This chain links TRBV20-1 with TRBJ2-2; D is possibly TRBD2 (6 bases). V was cut by 5 bases and J by 5 bases, with 18 bases left in between. CDR3 length: 15 residues. Germline V gene lookup returns CDR1 DFQATT and CDR2 SNEGSKA (reference sequence). DNA of the CDR3: TGCAGTGCTCTTCCGGGACTCCGGGCGACCGGGGAGCTGTTTTTT. As protein: CSALPGLRATGELFF.

The CDR3 loop is CASSGRRASGWEDTQYF. CDR3 sequence (DNA): TGTGCCAGCAGCGGTCGGAGGGCTAGCGGGTGGGAAGATACGCAGTATTTT. The rearrangement links TRBV27 to TRBJ2-3, with 8 bases fitting TRBD2. From germline, CDR1 is MNHEY and CDR2 SMNVEV (reference sequence). The CDR3 sequence is 17 residues long. The V gene end was trimmed by 6 bases and the J gene end by 5 bases; junction bases not matched to a gene: 16.

This rearrangement joins TRBV7-8 to TRBJ2-5, with D possibly being TRBD2 (7 bases). This CDR3 has 15 amino acids. Trimming took off 3 bases at V and 1 base at J, with 12 bases between the two ends. Germline-derived CDR1 and CDR2 are SGHVS and FQNEAQ. CDR3 protein: CASSFEGGLQETQYF. The CDR3 DNA reads as TGTGCCAGCAGCTTCGAGGGGGGGCTCCAAGAGACCCAGTACTTC.

This clonotype was seen a handful of times. This chain links TRBV5-1 with TRBJ2-1; 13 bases are shared with TRBD2. The V gene end was trimmed by 3 bases and the J gene end by 6 bases; junction bases not matched to a gene: 9. The germline gives CDR1 SGHRS, CDR2 YFSETQ. The length of the CDR3 is 17 residues. CDR3 protein: CASSWTSGGLGGNEQFF. In nucleotides, the CDR3 is TGCGCCAGCAGCTGGACTAGCGGGGGCCTTGGGGGCAATGAGCAGTTCTTC.

The V and J genes are TRBV7-8 and TRBJ2-2, with no clear D. Trimming removed 6 bases from V and 7 bases from J, with 18 bases in between. CDR1 is SGHVS, CDR2 FQNEAQ, per germline. The CDR3 spans 15 residues. CDR3 loop: CASSPSRMARGELFF. CDR3 in DNA: TGTGCCAGCAGTCCCTCCAGGATGGCCCGCGGGGAGCTGTTTTTT.

The CDR3 region has the DNA TGTGCCAGCAGGACGCAGGCAGGGGAATATTATGGCTACACCTTC. It translates to CASRTQAGEYYGYTF. This chain links TRBV28 with TRBJ1-2, with D possibly matching TRBD1 (6 bases). The germline V gene encodes CDR1 MDHEN and CDR2 SYDVKM. The CDR3 has 15 residues. V was cut by 6 bases and J by 5 bases, with 19 bases left in between.

This clonotype was seen just once. The chain joins TRBV6-5 to TRBJ2-7, with 7 bases fitting TRBD2. Germline-derived CDR1 and CDR2 are MNHEY and SVGAGI. Trimming cost V 2 bases and J 3 bases; bases outside gene matches: 4. The CDR3 runs 14 residues. The CDR3 DNA sequence: TGTGCCAGCAGTTACCAGAGGGACTACTACGAGCAGTACTTC. It is translated as CASSYQRDYYEQYF.

This clonotype has ten or more counts. The chain has TRBV7-9 and TRBJ2-1, with unresolved D. Germline loops: CDR1 SEHNR, CDR2 FQNEAQ (reference sequence). The V end lost 2 bases, the J end lost 6 bases, and 8 bases lay between the germline ends. The CDR3 consists of 13 residues. CDR3 nucleotides: TGTGCCAGCAGCTTACGGGCCAGCAATGAGCAGTTCTTC. It encodes CASSLRASNEQFF. The full variable domain, its missing parts supplied by reference TRBV7-9 and TRBJ2-1, is DTGVSQNPRHKITKRGQNVTFRCDPISEHNRLYWYRQTLGQGPEFLTYFQNEAQLEKSRLLSDRFSAERPKGSFSTLEIQRTEQGDSAMYLCASSLRASNEQFFGPGTRLTVL.

This clonotype has ten or more counts. V and J are TRBV29-1 and TRBJ2-1; 8 bases align to TRBD1. V lost 1 base to trimming and J lost 9 bases; unmatched junction nucleotides: 5. CDR1 SQVTM and CDR2 ANQGSEA come from the germline V gene. This CDR3 contains 13 residues. CDR3 in DNA: TGCAGCGTTGAAGGCCAGGGGGCGAGTGAGCAGTTCTTC. Translation gives CSVEGQGASEQFF.

This chain connects TRBV6-1 to TRBJ2-5; tentatively, D is TRBD1 (6 bases). The V gene lost 6 bases and the J gene lost 0 bases, with 20 bases spanning the gap. The CDR3 runs to 17 residues. Germline V gene data show CDR1 as MNHNS and CDR2 as SASEGT. For the CDR3, the DNA is TGTGCCAGCAGCCCCAGTCGATTCGGGACATACCAAGAGACCCAGTACTTC. Residues: CASSPSRFGTYQETQYF.

The V gene is TRBV3-1, the J gene TRBJ2-2, with 8 bases lining up with TRBD1. This CDR3 is built from 15 residues. The ends lost 5 bases at V and 5 bases at J; junction bases unmatched: 7. CDR1 is LGHDT and CDR2 is YNNKEL in the germline V gene (reference sequence). The CDR3 is CASSSRGRETGELFF. CDR3 nucleotide sequence: TGTGCCAGCAGCTCCAGGGGGCGCGAAACCGGGGAGCTGTTTTTT.

This clonotype occurred a few times. CDR3 in DNA: TGTGCCAGCACACCCTCGAGGGGGACAGGGGGCCATGAGCAGTTCTTC. This sequence encodes CASTPSRGTGGHEQFF. The gene calls are TRBV7-8 and TRBJ2-1; 12 nucleotides align to TRBD1. The length of the CDR3 is 16 residues. V dropped 7 bases and J dropped 8; count of bases not matched to a gene: 12. Germline CDR1 reads SGHVS; CDR2 reads FQNEAQ.

Many counts were recorded for this clonotype. V and J are TRBV6-2 or TRBV6-3 and TRBJ2-1; 7 nucleotides align to TRBD1. Trimming removed 4 bases from V and 2 bases from J; junction bases left unmatched: 5. This CDR3 comprises 15 residues. The germline gives CDR1 MNHEY, CDR2 SVGEGT. The CDR3 loop is CASSLMGQPYNEQFF. CDR3 in DNA: TGTGCCAGCAGTTTAATGGGACAGCCCTACAATGAGCAGTTCTTC.

This clonotype was seen more than once but under ten times. V and J are TRBV11-1 and TRBJ2-1; D perhaps matches TRBD1 (5 bases). Germline V gene sequence: CDR1 SGHAT, CDR2 FQDESV (reference sequence). Trimming shortened V by 8 bases and J by 0 bases, and 14 bases separated the two germline ends. The length of the CDR3 is 15 residues. The CDR3 DNA sequence: TGTGCCAGCCACCATGGACATCTCTCCTACAATGAGCAGTTCTTC. Its protein is CASHHGHLSYNEQFF. Full variable domain (missing parts from reference TRBV11-1 and TRBJ2-1): EAEVAQSPRYKITEKSQAVAFWCDPISGHATLYWYRQILGQGPELLVQFQDESVVDDSQLPKDRFSAERLKGVDSTLKIQPAELGDSAMYLCASHHGHLSYNEQFFGPGTRLTVL.

The chain uses TRBV19 and TRBJ1-2, with TRBD1 identical over 9 bases. The CDR3 spans 14 residues. Germline CDR1 LNHDA, CDR2 SQIVND (reference sequence). Unmatched junction bases numbered 4, after V lost 4 bases and J lost 4 bases. The CDR3 nucleotides are TGTGCCAGTAGTACACAGGGGGCTGGCTATGGCTACACCTTC. Translating it yields CASSTQGAGYGYTF.